The sequence of this T cell receptor (beta chain) was determined in a study of patients and donors after allogeneic stem cell transplantation. The CDR3 loop spans 13 amino acids. With 5 bases removed from V and 5 bases from J, the gap between germline ends came to 10 bases. Germline loops: CDR1 MNHEY, CDR2 SMNVEV (reference sequence). From the RT-PCR reads, TCRdb called clonotypes with MiXCR, one entry per CDR3 protein. The sample lists approximately 99,000 distinct CDR3 sequences; about a third were seen once. This clonotype was seen a few times. The receptor comes from a human donor who was either an allogeneic HSCT recipient or a stem cell or donor lymphocyte infusion donor (not recorded which). It is not recorded whose cells these are; they may come from a transplant donor. The specimen sequenced was blood, either unsorted or a sorted T cell fraction (not recorded which). The rearrangement joins TRBV27 to TRBJ1-5; D not certain. The CDR3 loop is CASSPKSDQPQHF. DNA of the CDR3: TGTGCCAGCAGTCCCAAGTCAGATCAGCCCCAGCATTTT.